This section outlines one T cell receptor beta chain sequence together with its context. The table came from immunoSEQ multiplex PCR; TCRdb's copy has only in-frame clones and leaves some out. Of about 85,000 clones in the sample, roughly nine tenths were seen once. CDR3 length: 13 amino acids. Trimming pared 3 bases from V and 5 bases from J, leaving 10 bases between. Germline V gene sequence: CDR1 ENHRY, CDR2 SYGVKD. The data were obtained in a study of T cell changes during pregnancy in multiple sclerosis. The TCR comes from a female donor with multiple sclerosis, enrolled in a pregnancy study. The sample here was peripheral blood, taken in the first trimester of pregnancy. This chain joins TRBV10-3 and TRBJ1-1, with a weak D call TRBD1 (5 bases). CDR3 sequence (DNA): TGTGCCATCAGTGACGGGGGGTGGACTGAAGCTTTCTTT. Translated, it gives CAISDGGWTEAFF.